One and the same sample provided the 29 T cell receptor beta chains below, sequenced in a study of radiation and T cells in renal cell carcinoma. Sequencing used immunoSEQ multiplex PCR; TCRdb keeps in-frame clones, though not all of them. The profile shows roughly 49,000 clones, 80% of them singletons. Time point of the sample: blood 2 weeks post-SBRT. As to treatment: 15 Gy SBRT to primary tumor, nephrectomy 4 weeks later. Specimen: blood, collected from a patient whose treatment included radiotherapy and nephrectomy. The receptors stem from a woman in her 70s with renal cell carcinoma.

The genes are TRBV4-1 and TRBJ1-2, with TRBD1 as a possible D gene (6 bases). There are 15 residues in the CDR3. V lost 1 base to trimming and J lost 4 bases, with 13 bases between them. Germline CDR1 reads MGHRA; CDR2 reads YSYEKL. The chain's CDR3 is CASSQVTGAGYGYTF. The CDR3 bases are TGCGCCAGCAGCCAAGTTACGGGGGCTGGCTATGGCTACACCTTC.

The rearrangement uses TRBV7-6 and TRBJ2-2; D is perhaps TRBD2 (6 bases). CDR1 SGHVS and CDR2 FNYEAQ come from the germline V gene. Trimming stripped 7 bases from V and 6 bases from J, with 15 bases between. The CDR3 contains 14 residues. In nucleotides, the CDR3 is TGTGCCAGCAAAGGAGGGGAGTTTGCCGGGGAGCTGTTTTTT. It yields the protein CASKGGEFAGELFF. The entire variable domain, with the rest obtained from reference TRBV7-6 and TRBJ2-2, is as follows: GAGVSQSPRYKVTKRGQDVALRCDPISGHVSLYWYRQALGQGPEFLTYFNYEAQQDKSGLPNDRFSAERPEGSISTLTIQRTEQRDSAMYRCASKGGEFAGELFFGEGSRLTVL.

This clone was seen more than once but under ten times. Here the CDR3 DNA reads TGTGCCAGCAGTGAATCCACAGGGTACTCTGGAAACACCATATATTTT. Translating it yields CASSESTGYSGNTIYF. The chain employs TRBV6-1 and TRBJ1-3, with a possible D match to TRBD1 (6 bases). Per the germline V gene, CDR1 is MNHNS and CDR2 is SASEGT. The CDR3 runs 16 residues. Trimming shortened V by 2 bases and J by 0 bases, and 11 bases separated the two germline ends.

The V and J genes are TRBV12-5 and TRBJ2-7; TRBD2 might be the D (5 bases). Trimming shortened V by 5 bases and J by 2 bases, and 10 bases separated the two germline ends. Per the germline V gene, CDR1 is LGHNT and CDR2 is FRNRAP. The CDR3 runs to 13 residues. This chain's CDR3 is CASGTTGTYEQYF. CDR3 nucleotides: TGTGCTAGTGGTACAACGGGGACCTACGAGCAGTACTTC. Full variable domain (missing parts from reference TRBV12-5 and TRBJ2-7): DARVTQTPRHKVTEMGQEVTMRCQPILGHNTVFWYRQTMMQGLELLAYFRNRAPLDDSGMPKDRFSAEMPDATLATLKIQPSEPRDSAVYFCASGTTGTYEQYFGPGTRLTVT.

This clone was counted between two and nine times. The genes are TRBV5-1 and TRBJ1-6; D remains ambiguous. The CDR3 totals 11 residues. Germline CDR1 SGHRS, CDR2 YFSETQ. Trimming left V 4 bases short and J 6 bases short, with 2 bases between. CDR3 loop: CASSLNSPLHF. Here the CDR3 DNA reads TGCGCCAGCAGCCTTAATTCACCCCTCCACTTT.

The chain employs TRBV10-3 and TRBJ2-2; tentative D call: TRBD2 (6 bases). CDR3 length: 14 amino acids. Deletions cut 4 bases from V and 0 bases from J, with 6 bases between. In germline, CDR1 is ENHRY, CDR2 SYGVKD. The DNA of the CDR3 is TGTGCCATCAGTGGACTAGCGAACACCGGGGAGCTGTTTTTT. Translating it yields CAISGLANTGELFF.

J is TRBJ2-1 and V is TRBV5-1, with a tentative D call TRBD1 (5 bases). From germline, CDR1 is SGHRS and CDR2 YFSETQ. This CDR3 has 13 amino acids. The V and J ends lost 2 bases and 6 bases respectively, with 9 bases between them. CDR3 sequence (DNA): TGCGCCAGCAGCTTACGACAGCCCAATGAGCAGTTCTTC. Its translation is CASSLRQPNEQFF. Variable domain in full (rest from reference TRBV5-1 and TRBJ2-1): KAGVTQTPRYLIKTRGQQVTLSCSPISGHRSVSWYQQTPGQGLQFLFEYFSETQRNKGNFPGRFSGRQFSNSRSEMNVSTLELGDSALYLCASSLRQPNEQFFGPGTRLTVL.

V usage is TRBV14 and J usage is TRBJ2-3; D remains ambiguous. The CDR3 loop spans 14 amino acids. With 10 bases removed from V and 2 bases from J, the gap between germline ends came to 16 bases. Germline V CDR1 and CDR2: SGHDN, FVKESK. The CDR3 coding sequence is TGTGCCACCCTCTGGGTGGGGTTCACAGATACGCAGTATTTT. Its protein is CATLWVGFTDTQYF.

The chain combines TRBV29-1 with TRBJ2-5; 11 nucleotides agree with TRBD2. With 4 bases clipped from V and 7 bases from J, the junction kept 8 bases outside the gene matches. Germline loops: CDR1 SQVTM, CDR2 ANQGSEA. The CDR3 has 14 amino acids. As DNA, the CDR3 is TGCAGCGTTGTGACTAGCGGGGCCTTAGGGACCCAGTACTTC. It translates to CSVVTSGALGTQYF.

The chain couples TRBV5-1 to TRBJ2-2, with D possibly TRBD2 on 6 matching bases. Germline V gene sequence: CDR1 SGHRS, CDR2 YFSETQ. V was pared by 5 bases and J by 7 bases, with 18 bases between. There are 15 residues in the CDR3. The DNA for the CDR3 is TGCGCCAGCAGTTTAATAGGTCCGGAGGGCGGGGAGCTGTTTTTT. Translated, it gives CASSLIGPEGGELFF.

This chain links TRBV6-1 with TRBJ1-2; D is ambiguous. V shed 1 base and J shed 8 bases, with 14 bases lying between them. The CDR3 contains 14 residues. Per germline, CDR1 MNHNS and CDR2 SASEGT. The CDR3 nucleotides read TGTGCCAGCAGTGAAGTGGTCCCGCCGCGGGGCTACACCTTC. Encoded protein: CASSEVVPPRGYTF.

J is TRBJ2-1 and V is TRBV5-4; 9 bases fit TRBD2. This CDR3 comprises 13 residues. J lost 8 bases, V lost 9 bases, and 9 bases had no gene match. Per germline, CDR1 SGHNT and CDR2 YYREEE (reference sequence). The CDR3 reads CATRLRGGYEQFF. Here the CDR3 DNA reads TGTGCCACCCGCTTGCGGGGGGGATATGAGCAGTTCTTC. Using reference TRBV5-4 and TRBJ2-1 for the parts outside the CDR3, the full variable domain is ETGVTQSPTHLIKTRGQQVTLRCSSQSGHNTVSWYQQALGQGPQFIFQYYREEENGRGNFPPRFSGLQFPNYSSELNVNALELDDSALYLCATRLRGGYEQFFGPGTRLTVL.

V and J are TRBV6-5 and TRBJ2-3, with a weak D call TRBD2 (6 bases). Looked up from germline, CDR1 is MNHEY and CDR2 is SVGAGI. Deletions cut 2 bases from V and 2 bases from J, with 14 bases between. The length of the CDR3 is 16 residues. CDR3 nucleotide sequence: TGTGCCAGCAGTTACACCGCGGGGCATAACACAGATACGCAGTATTTT. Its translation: CASSYTAGHNTDTQYF.

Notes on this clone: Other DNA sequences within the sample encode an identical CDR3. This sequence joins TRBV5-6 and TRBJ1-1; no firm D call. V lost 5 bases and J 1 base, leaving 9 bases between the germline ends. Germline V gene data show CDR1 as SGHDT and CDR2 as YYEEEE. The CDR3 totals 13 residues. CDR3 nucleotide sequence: TGTGCCAGCAGTTGGGGTTCGAACACTGAAGCTTTCTTT. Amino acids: CASSWGSNTEAFF.

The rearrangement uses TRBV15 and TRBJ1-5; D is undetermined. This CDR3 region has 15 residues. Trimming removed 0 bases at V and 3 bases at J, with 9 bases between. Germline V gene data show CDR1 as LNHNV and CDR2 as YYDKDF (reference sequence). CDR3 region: CATSRDRGYNQPQHF. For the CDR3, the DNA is TGTGCCACCAGCAGAGATCGAGGTTACAATCAGCCCCAGCATTTT.

The CDR3 DNA reads TGTGCCAGCAGTCCCATAGGGGGACAGGCCTACGAGCAGTACTTC. It yields the protein CASSPIGGQAYEQYF. The chain recombines TRBV27 with TRBJ2-7, with 8 bases fitting TRBD1. The CDR3 is 15 amino acids. Germline V gene lookup returns CDR1 MNHEY and CDR2 SMNVEV (reference sequence). The V segment lost 5 bases and the J segment 2 bases; nucleotides outside the gene matches: 8.

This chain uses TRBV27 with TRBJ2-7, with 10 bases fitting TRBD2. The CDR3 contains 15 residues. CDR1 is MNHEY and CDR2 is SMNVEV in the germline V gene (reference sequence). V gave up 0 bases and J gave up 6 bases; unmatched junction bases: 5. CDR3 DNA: TGTGCCAGCAGTTTATCGCCGGGACTAGCGATCGAGCAGTACTTC. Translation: CASSLSPGLAIEQYF.

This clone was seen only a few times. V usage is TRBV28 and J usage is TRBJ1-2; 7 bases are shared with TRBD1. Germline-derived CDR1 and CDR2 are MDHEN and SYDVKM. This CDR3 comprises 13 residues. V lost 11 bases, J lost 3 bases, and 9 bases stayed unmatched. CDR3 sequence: CASAGGSDYGYTF. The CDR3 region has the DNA TGTGCCTCCGCAGGGGGATCGGACTATGGCTACACCTTC.

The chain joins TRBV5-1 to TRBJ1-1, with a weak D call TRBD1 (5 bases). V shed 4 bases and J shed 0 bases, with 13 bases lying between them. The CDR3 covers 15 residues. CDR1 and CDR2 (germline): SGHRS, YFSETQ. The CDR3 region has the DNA TGCGCCAGCAGCCCTTCCGCGGGGGTGAACACTGAAGCTTTCTTT. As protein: CASSPSAGVNTEAFF.

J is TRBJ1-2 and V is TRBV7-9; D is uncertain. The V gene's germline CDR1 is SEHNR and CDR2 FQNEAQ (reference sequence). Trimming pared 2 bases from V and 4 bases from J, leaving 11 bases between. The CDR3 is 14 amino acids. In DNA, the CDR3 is TGTGCCAGCAGCTTAACTAGAGGGAGCTATGGCTACACCTTC. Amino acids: CASSLTRGSYGYTF.

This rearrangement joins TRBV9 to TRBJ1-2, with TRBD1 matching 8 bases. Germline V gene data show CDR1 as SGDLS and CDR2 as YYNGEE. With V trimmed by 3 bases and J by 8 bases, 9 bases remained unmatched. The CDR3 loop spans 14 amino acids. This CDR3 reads CASSASRGLQGYTF. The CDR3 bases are TGTGCCAGCAGCGCGTCCAGGGGGCTTCAAGGCTACACCTTC.

In nucleotides, the CDR3 is TGTGCCAGCAGCTTGGGCAGCCGTGGAAACACCATATATTTT. It is translated as CASSLGSRGNTIYF. J is TRBJ1-3 and V is TRBV5-5; D remains unclear. Trimming removed 0 bases at V and 3 bases at J, with 7 bases between. The CDR3 runs 14 residues. The germline V gene has CDR1 SGHKS and CDR2 YYEKEE (reference sequence).

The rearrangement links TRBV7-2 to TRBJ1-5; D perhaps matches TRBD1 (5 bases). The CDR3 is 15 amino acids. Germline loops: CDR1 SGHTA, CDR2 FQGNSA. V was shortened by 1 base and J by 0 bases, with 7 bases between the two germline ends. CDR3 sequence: CASSLVGGSNQPQHF. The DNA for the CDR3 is TGTGCCAGCAGCTTAGTCGGGGGTAGCAATCAGCCCCAGCATTTT.

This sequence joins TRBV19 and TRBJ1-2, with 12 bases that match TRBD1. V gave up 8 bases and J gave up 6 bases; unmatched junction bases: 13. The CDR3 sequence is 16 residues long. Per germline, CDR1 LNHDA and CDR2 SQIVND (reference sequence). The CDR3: CASGGRDRGQNDGYTF. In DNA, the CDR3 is TGTGCCAGTGGCGGCCGGGACAGGGGGCAGAACGATGGCTACACCTTC. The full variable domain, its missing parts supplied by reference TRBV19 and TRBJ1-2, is DGGITQSPKYLFRKEGQNVTLSCEQNLNHDAMYWYRQDPGQGLRLIYYSQIVNDFQKGDIAEGYSVSREKKESFPLTVTSAQKNPTAFYLCASGGRDRGQNDGYTFGSGTRLTVV.

CDR3 nucleotides: TGCGCCAGCAGCGGACAGCGGGGGGGCCTTATTGTGGTGAATACGCAGTATTTT. It translates to CASSGQRGGLIVVNTQYF. The gene calls are TRBV4-1 and TRBJ2-3, with 10 nucleotides matching TRBD2. V gave up 5 bases and J gave up 7 bases; unmatched junction bases: 18. The germline V gene encodes CDR1 MGHRA and CDR2 YSYEKL. The CDR3 covers 18 residues.

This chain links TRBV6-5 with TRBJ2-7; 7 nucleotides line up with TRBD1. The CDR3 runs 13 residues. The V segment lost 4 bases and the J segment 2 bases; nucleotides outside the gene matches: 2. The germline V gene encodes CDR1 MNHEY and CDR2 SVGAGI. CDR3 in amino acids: CASSFDRAYEQYF. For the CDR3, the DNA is TGTGCCAGCAGTTTCGACAGGGCCTACGAGCAGTACTTC.

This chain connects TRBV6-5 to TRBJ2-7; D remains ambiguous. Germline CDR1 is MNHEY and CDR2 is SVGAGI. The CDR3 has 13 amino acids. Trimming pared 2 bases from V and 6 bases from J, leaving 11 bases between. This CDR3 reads CASSYQPLLEQYF. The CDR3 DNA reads TGTGCCAGCAGTTACCAACCCCTTCTCGAGCAGTACTTC.

CDR3 in DNA: TGTGCCATCAGTGAAGCAGGGACTAGTAAAGAGTTCTTC. Its translation is CAISEAGTSKEFF. The V gene is TRBV10-3, the J gene TRBJ2-1; TRBD2 aligns across 8 bases. The V and J ends lost 3 bases and 14 bases, in that order; junction bases with no gene match: 9. This CDR3 contains 13 residues. Germline V gene lookup returns CDR1 ENHRY and CDR2 SYGVKD.

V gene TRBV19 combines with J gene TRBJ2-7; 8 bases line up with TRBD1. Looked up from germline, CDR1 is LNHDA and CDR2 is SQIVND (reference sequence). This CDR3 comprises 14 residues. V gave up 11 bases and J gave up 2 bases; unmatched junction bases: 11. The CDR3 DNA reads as TGTGCCTCTAACAGGGGGTCTGACACCTACGAGCAGTACTTC. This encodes CASNRGSDTYEQYF.